This T cell receptor beta chain was retrieved from a study of Graves' ophthalmopathy and Graves' hyperthyroidism. Whole-study results and caveats: In separating ophthalmopathy from stable hyperthyroidism, a 13-signature model achieved 85% to 90% sensitivity and 70% to 83% specificity.

Transcripts of RNA were the source for amplifying TCR beta CDR3 regions. An opening RT-PCR round employed HTBI primers and preceded a second-round multiplex PCR. TCRdb recomputed calls from the multiplex PCR reads with MiXCR, one row per CDR3 protein. The profile shows more than 300,000 distinct CDR3 sequences, 15% of them singletons. CDR3 length equals 15 residues. V gave up 4 bases and J gave up 2 bases, with 12 bases separating them. In germline, CDR1 is LNHDA, CDR2 SQIVND (reference sequence). The study recruited hyperthyroidism patients aged 18 to 65 who were newly diagnosed, under 2 months' duration. There are a few counts of this clonotype. Antigen unknown.

The J gene is TRBJ1-3, the V gene TRBV19; maybe TRBD1 (5 bases). This clonotype was obtained from a woman under 30 with stable Graves' hyperthyroidism. The specimen sequenced was peripheral blood. The CDR3 reads CASSKGVSTGNTIYF. Written as DNA, the CDR3 is TGTGCCAGTAGTAAAGGGGTTTCAACTGGAAACACCATATATTTT.